The 4 T cell receptor beta chains below all came from one sample that was sequenced in a study of cytomegalovirus exposure and HLA in healthy donors. A multiplex PCR was run with 60 Vbeta primers and 13 Jbeta primers. Method: immunoSEQ multiplex PCR; TCRdb's copy keeps in-frame clones and lacks some. The data show 160,000 or so clones, with approximately 81% seen just once and approximately 2.3% held by the top ten. The sequencing input was PBMCs. Receptor source: a female donor in good health and CMV-seronegative.

V gene TRBV11-2 combines with J gene TRBJ2-7, with TRBD1 matching over 12 bases. The trim removed 7 bases at V and 9 bases at J, leaving 10 bases unmatched. Germline-derived CDR1 and CDR2 are SGHAT and FQNNGV. There are 14 residues in the CDR3. The CDR3 loop reads CASNPGDRGHRQYF. The CDR3 DNA reads TGTGCCAGCAACCCAGGGGACAGGGGGCATAGGCAGTACTTC.

The genes are TRBV4-2 and TRBJ2-7; the D gene is possibly TRBD2 (5 bases). Trimming cost V 0 bases and J 6 bases, with 12 bases left between them. The CDR3 runs 14 residues. The V gene's germline CDR1 is LGHNA and CDR2 YNFKEQ. This chain's CDR3 is CASSQEGERGEQYF. The CDR3 DNA reads TGTGCCAGCAGCCAAGAAGGCGAACGGGGCGAGCAGTACTTC.

The V call is TRBV10-1, the J call TRBJ2-3; D gene unclear. This CDR3 has 14 amino acids. V gave up 6 bases and J gave up 1 base, with 11 bases separating them. Germline CDR1 WNHNN, CDR2 SYGVQD (reference sequence). CDR3 residues: CASSPSPGTDTQYF. CDR3 DNA: TGCGCCAGCAGCCCATCCCCAGGCACAGATACGCAGTATTTT.

This chain links TRBV2 with TRBJ2-1; 8 positions match TRBD1. With V trimmed by 4 bases and J by 4 bases, 6 bases remained unmatched. CDR3 length: 15 amino acids. Germline lookup yields CDR1 SNHLY and CDR2 FYNNEI. In DNA, the CDR3 is TGTGCCAGCAGTGGGAACCAGGGGGCGTACAATGAGCAGTTCTTC. Translated: CASSGNQGAYNEQFF.